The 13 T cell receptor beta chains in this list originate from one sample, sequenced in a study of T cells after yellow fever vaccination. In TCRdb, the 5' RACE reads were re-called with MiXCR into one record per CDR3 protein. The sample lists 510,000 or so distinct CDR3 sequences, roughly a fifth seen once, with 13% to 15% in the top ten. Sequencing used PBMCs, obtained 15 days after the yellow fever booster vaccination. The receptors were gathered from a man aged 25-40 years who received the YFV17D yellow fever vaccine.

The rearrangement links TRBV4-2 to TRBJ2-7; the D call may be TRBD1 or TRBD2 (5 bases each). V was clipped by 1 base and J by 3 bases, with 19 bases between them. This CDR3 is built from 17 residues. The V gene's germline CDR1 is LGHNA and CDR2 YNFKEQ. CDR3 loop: CASSQVGSGTAVYEQYF. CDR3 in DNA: TGTGCCAGCAGCCAAGTTGGGTCCGGGACGGCTGTCTACGAGCAGTACTTC.

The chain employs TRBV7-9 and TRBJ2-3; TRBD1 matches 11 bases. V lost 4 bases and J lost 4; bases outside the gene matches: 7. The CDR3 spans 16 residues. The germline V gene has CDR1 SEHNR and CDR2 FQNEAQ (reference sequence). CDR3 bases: TGTGCCAGCAGCTCGTGGACAGGGGGCGCCTCAGATACGCAGTATTTT. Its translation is CASSSWTGGASDTQYF.

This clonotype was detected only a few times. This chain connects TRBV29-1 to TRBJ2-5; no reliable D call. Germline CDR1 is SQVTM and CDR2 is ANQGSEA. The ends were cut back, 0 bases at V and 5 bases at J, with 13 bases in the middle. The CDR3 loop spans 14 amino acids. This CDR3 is CSVEDPMREETQYF. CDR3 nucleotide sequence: TGCAGCGTTGAAGACCCCATGCGCGAGGAGACCCAGTACTTC.

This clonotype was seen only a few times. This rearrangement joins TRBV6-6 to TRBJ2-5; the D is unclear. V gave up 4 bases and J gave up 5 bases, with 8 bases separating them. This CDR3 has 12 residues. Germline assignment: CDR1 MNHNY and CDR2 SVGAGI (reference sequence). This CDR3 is CASSWGLETQYF. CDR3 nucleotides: TGTGCCAGCAGTTGGGGTCTTGAGACCCAGTACTTC.

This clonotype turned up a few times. CDR3 residues: CASSLGLSSYEQYF. CDR3 DNA: TGTGCCAGCAGCTTGGGACTGAGCTCCTACGAGCAGTACTTC. V and J are TRBV7-2 and TRBJ2-7, with a weak D call TRBD2 (6 bases). Per the germline V gene, CDR1 is SGHTA and CDR2 is FQGNSA. CDR3 length: 14 amino acids. Trimming shortened V by 3 bases and J by 0 bases, and 9 bases separated the two germline ends.

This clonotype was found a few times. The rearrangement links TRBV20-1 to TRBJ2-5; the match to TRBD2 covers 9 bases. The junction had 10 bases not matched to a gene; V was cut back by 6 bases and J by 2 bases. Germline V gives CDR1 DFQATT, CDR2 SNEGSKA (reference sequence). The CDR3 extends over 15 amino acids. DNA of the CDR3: TGCAGTGCCCTCGGGGCTAGCGGGAAGCAAGAGACCCAGTACTTC. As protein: CSALGASGKQETQYF.

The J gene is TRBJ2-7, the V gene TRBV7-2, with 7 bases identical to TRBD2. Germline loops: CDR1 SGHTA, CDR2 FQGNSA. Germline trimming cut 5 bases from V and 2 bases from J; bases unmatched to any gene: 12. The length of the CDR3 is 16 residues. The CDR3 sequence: CASSLTGLPLPYEQYF. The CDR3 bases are TGTGCCAGCAGCCTCACGGGACTACCATTACCCTACGAGCAGTACTTC.

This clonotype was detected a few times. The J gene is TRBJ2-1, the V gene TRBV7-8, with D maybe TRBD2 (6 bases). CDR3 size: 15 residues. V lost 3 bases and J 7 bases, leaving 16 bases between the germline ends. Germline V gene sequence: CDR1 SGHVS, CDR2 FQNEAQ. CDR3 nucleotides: TGTGCCAGCAGCTTGCACGGGAGACTTTTAAATGAGCAGTTCTTC. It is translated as CASSLHGRLLNEQFF.

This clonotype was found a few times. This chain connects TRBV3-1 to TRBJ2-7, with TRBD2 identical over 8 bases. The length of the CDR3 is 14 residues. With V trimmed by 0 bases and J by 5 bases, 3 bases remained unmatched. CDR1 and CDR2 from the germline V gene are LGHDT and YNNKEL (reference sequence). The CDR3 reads CASSQEPGGDEQYF. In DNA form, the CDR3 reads TGTGCCAGCAGCCAAGAACCGGGAGGGGACGAGCAGTACTTC.

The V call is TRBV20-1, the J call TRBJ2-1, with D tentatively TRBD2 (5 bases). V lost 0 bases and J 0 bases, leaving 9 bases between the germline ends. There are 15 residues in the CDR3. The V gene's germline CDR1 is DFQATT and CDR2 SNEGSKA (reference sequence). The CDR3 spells CSARDWTLSYNEQFF. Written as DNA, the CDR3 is TGCAGTGCTAGAGATTGGACTCTCTCCTACAATGAGCAGTTCTTC.

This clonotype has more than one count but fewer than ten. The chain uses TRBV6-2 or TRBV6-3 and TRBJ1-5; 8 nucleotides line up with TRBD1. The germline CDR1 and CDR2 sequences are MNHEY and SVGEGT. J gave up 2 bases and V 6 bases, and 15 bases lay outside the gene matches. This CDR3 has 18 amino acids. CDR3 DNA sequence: TGTGCCAGCAGCACCCCCAGGACAGGGCGCCGGCGCAATCAGCCCCAGCATTTT. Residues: CASSTPRTGRRRNQPQHF.

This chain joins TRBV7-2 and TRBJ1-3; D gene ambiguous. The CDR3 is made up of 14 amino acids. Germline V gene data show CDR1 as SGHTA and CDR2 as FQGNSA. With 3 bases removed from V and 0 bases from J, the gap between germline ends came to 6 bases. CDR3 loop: CASSFQLSGNTIYF. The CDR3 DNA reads TGTGCCAGCAGCTTTCAACTCTCTGGAAACACCATATATTTT.

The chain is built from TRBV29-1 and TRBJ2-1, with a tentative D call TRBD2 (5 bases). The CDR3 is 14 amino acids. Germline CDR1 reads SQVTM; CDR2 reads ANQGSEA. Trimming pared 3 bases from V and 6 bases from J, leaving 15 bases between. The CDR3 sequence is CSVDTKTSFNEQFF. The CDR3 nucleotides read TGCAGCGTTGACACCAAAACTAGTTTCAATGAGCAGTTCTTC.